This T cell receptor beta chain originates from a study of T cell responses to AZD1222 COVID-19 vaccine. The study's findings and limits: Donors were chiefly white British, with a greater number of females, and clonal diversity was perhaps underestimated. Spike was spanned by vaccine-associated CD4 TCRs, with dominance at 160-218 and 743-854. Nearly half of spike-specific TCRs reportedly target unmutated variant regions. Researchers took repertoire samples only after the peak T cell response had come.

This clone was recorded once. Its target is unknown. Germline CDR1 reads MNHNS; CDR2 reads SASEGT. The length of the CDR3 is 15 residues. V lost 2 bases and J lost 1, with 6 bases in between. Assay used: immunoSEQ multiplex PCR; TCRdb lists only in-frame clones, some missing. Among approximately 45,000 clones, 80% to 90% were seen once, and the ten largest hold around 1.1%. V gene TRBV6-1 combines with J gene TRBJ1-6; the D gene is possibly TRBD1 (5 bases). The receptor's source is an adult who received the AZD1222 COVID-19 vaccine. This specimen was peripheral blood, taken 28 days after the second AZD1222 dose. The CDR3 here is CASSEQGSYNSPLHF. The CDR3 nucleotides read TGTGCCAGCAGTGAACAGGGTTCCTATAATTCACCCCTCCACTTT.